Shown below are 19 T cell receptor beta chains from a single sample sequenced in a study of T cell responses to AZD1222 COVID-19 vaccine. The method was immunoSEQ multiplex PCR; TCRdb's version includes in-frame clones alone and lacks a portion of them. The sample lists about 96,000 clones; around 87% were seen once. The sequenced sample was peripheral blood, obtained on day 0 of AZD1222 vaccination. The receptor source for this set is an adult in good health.

V gene TRBV27 combines with J gene TRBJ1-5; D gene ambiguous. CDR1 and CDR2 from the germline V gene are MNHEY and SMNVEV (reference sequence). CDR3 length: 15 residues. Trimming stripped 5 bases from V and 1 base from J, with 12 bases between. CDR3 sequence reads: CASSPQTESNQPQHF. The CDR3 nucleotides read TGTGCCAGCAGTCCACAGACCGAAAGCAATCAGCCCCAGCATTTT.

This chain joins TRBV19 and TRBJ1-1; D is unclear. Germline values: CDR1 LNHDA, CDR2 SQIVND (reference sequence). This CDR3 is built from 15 residues. Between the trimmed V and J ends, which lost 5 bases and 4 bases, there was a span of 17 bases. CDR3 sequence: CASSFSGRMGTEAFF. CDR3 nucleotide sequence: TGTGCCAGTAGTTTCTCCGGGCGTATGGGCACTGAAGCTTTCTTT.

This clone has a handful of counts. The rearrangement links TRBV24-1 to TRBJ1-1; the D gene is possibly TRBD1 (6 bases). Germline CDR1 KGHDR, CDR2 SFDVKD. This CDR3 spans 12 amino acids. V lost 5 bases and J 5 bases, leaving 8 bases between the germline ends. The CDR3 bases are TGTGCCACCAGTGCAGGGGAGACTGAAGCTTTCTTT. This codes for CATSAGETEAFF.

The chain is built from TRBV28 and TRBJ1-2; 9 bases map to TRBD1. The CDR3 consists of 16 residues. Germline trimming cut 4 bases from V and 8 bases from J; bases unmatched to any gene: 14. Germline values: CDR1 MDHEN, CDR2 SYDVKM. CDR3 sequence (DNA): TGTGCCAGCAGTTCCGGGACAGGGTTAACTGATCGCGGCTACACCTTC. This sequence encodes CASSSGTGLTDRGYTF.

The V gene is TRBV7-8, the J gene TRBJ2-7; D gene ambiguous. Between the trimmed V and J ends, which lost 5 bases and 2 bases, there was a span of 7 bases. From germline, CDR1 is SGHVS and CDR2 FQNEAQ. The CDR3 contains 12 residues. CDR3 in DNA: TGTGCCAGCAGCCTAGGAACCTACGAGCAGTACTTC. It translates to CASSLGTYEQYF.

The chain is built from TRBV30 and TRBJ1-2; D is undetermined. There are 13 residues in the CDR3. The V end was cut by 2 bases, the J end by 3 bases, with 10 bases between. The germline CDR1 and CDR2 sequences are GTSNPN and SVGIG (reference sequence). The CDR3 region is CAWSRGWDYGYTF. In DNA, the CDR3 is TGTGCCTGGAGTCGAGGGTGGGACTATGGCTACACCTTC. The complete variable domain, with remaining parts taken from reference TRBV30 and TRBJ1-2, reads SQTIHQWPATLVQPVGSPLSLECTVEGTSNPNLYWYRQAAGRGLQLLFYSVGIGQISSEVPQNLSASRPQDRQFILSSKKLLLSDSGFYLCAWSRGWDYGYTFGSGTRLTVV.

The chain carries TRBV5-4 and TRBJ1-1; perhaps TRBD1 as D (6 bases). V was clipped by 7 bases and J by 0 bases, with 16 bases between them. The CDR3 length is 15 residues. Germline CDR1 is SGHNT and CDR2 is YYREEE (reference sequence). The CDR3 loop reads CASRELGTLNTEAFF. CDR3 sequence (DNA): TGTGCCAGCCGAGAGCTGGGGACATTGAACACTGAAGCTTTCTTT.

The chain combines TRBV30 with TRBJ2-2, with TRBD1 as a possible D gene (5 bases). This CDR3 spans 14 amino acids. V was pared by 3 bases and J by 3 bases, with 11 bases between. The germline CDR1 and CDR2 sequences are GTSNPN and SVGIG (reference sequence). The chain's CDR3 is CAWRTTAHTGELFF. Written as DNA, the CDR3 is TGTGCCTGGAGAACGACAGCGCACACCGGGGAGCTGTTTTTT.

The chain employs TRBV5-6 and TRBJ2-7, with 10 bases lining up with TRBD2. Germline V gene data show CDR1 as SGHDT and CDR2 as YYEEEE. The CDR3 runs to 17 residues. The V gene end was trimmed by 0 bases and the J gene end by 0 bases; junction bases not matched to a gene: 6. The CDR3 loop reads CASSLGLAGDLSYEQYF. The CDR3 DNA reads as TGTGCCAGCAGCTTGGGCCTAGCGGGAGATCTCTCCTACGAGCAGTACTTC.

The rearrangement uses TRBV30 and TRBJ2-1; possibly TRBD2 for D (6 bases). This CDR3 comprises 17 residues. V lost 0 bases, J lost 7 bases, and 22 bases lay in between. Germline CDR1 reads GTSNPN; CDR2 reads SVGIG (reference sequence). CDR3 sequence reads: CAWSVFVGFGDWNEQFF. In DNA form, the CDR3 reads TGTGCCTGGAGTGTCTTTGTGGGTTTCGGGGACTGGAATGAGCAGTTCTTC.

The J gene is TRBJ1-2, the V gene TRBV12-3 or TRBV12-4; D uncertain. The CDR3 has 12 amino acids. Trimming shortened V by 0 bases and J by 3 bases, and 2 bases separated the two germline ends. CDR3 nucleotide sequence: TGTGCCAGCAGTTTAGCGGACTATGGCTACACCTTC. This translates into CASSLADYGYTF.

The gene calls are TRBV2 and TRBJ1-1; tentative D call: TRBD1 (6 bases). V was cut by 4 bases and J by 2 bases, with 17 bases left in between. Germline CDR1 and CDR2: SNHLY and FYNNEI. CDR3 length equals 16 residues. The CDR3 loop reads CASSAQRGRDNTEAFF. Written as DNA, the CDR3 is TGTGCCAGCAGTGCCCAGAGGGGGAGGGACAACACTGAAGCTTTCTTT.

The gene calls are TRBV30 and TRBJ1-1, with D perhaps matching TRBD1 (5 bases). This CDR3 comprises 13 residues. The germline gives CDR1 GTSNPN, CDR2 SVGIG (reference sequence). Trimming removed 3 bases at V and 3 bases at J, with 11 bases between. The CDR3 DNA reads TGTGCCTGGAGGGGACGGTCAGACACTGAAGCTTTCTTT. This gives the protein CAWRGRSDTEAFF.

The CDR3 spells CATSDGLRGSGNTIYF. For the CDR3, the DNA is TGTGCCACCAGTGATGGGCTCAGGGGCTCTGGAAACACCATATATTTT. This chain joins TRBV24-1 and TRBJ1-3, with D possibly TRBD1 on 6 matching bases. The germline V gene has CDR1 KGHDR and CDR2 SFDVKD. Trimming stripped 3 bases from V and 0 bases from J, with 11 bases between. There are 16 residues in the CDR3.

The chain employs TRBV2 and TRBJ2-7; weak D call: TRBD2 (6 bases). Germline CDR1 is SNHLY and CDR2 is FYNNEI. Between the trimmed V and J ends, which lost 7 bases and 10 bases, there was a span of 17 bases. The CDR3 contains 12 residues. The CDR3 DNA reads TGTGCCAGCATCCAGTCAGGGACTTCACAGTACTTC. Translation gives CASIQSGTSQYF.

The rearrangement uses TRBV5-1 and TRBJ2-1; perhaps TRBD2 as D (5 bases). Germline assignment: CDR1 SGHRS and CDR2 YFSETQ. Deletions cut 0 bases from V and 5 bases from J, with 12 bases between. The CDR3 extends over 15 amino acids. CDR3 sequence: CASSLGGGRNNEQFF. The CDR3 DNA follows: TGCGCCAGCAGCTTGGGTGGTGGGAGAAACAATGAGCAGTTCTTC.

This clone was seen more than once but under ten times. The chain has TRBV2 and TRBJ2-2, with 9 bases identical to TRBD2. Germline V gene data show CDR1 as SNHLY and CDR2 as FYNNEI. CDR3 size: 15 residues. V lost 6 bases and J lost 8; bases outside the gene matches: 10. CDR3: CASRVDSGSLGELFF. CDR3 coding DNA: TGTGCCAGCAGGGTGGATAGCGGGAGCCTGGGGGAGCTGTTTTTT.

The rearrangement links TRBV5-1 to TRBJ2-7; no reliable D call. Between the trimmed V and J ends, which lost 1 base and 5 bases, there was a span of 4 bases. The germline gives CDR1 SGHRS, CDR2 YFSETQ. The CDR3 length is 11 residues. CDR3 residues: CASSLFDEQYF. The CDR3 DNA reads TGCGCCAGCAGCTTGTTTGACGAGCAGTACTTC.

The rearrangement uses TRBV11-2 and TRBJ2-5; no clear D gene. This CDR3 has 11 amino acids. The V gene lost 4 bases and the J gene lost 3 bases, with 3 bases spanning the gap. Germline lookup yields CDR1 SGHAT and CDR2 FQNNGV. DNA of the CDR3: TGTGCCAGCAGCTACAAAGAGACCCAGTACTTC. Its protein product is CASSYKETQYF.